Listed below are T cell receptor beta chains from one sample, sequenced in a study of OX40 agonist ivuxolimab in advanced cancers. Clones were sequenced by immunoSEQ multiplex PCR, and TCRdb holds only the in-frame ones, with some missing. In the table there are about 98,000 clones, around 88% of which are singletons. The sample in question was CD4+ or CD8+ T cells sorted from blood, obtained in a trial of the OX40 agonist ivuxolimab. The receptors were gathered from an adult with an advanced solid tumor such as melanoma, head and neck, liver or kidney cancer. CDR3s include the opening cysteine and the closing phenylalanine or tryptophan. A D gene is named only where the DNA matches it firmly. Rows give clone size only sometimes, using once, few, many, or a class for an expanded clone.

size: once
D: TRBD2
J: TRBJ2-2
V: TRBV5-1
CDR3: CASSLVSGLAATGELFF
DNA: TGCGCCAGCAGCTTGGTGTCGGGACTAGCGGCCACCGGGGAGCTGTTTTTT

size: once
D: NA
J: TRBJ1-4
V: TRBV27
CDR3: CASSLWPDEKLFF
DNA: TGTGCCAGCAGTTTATGGCCAGATGAAAAACTGTTTTTT

size: NA
D: NA
J: TRBJ2-1
V: TRBV7-9
CDR3: CASSLVGALNEQFF
DNA: TGTGCCAGCAGCTTAGTGGGGGCCTTAAATGAGCAGTTCTTC

size: NA
D: NA
J: TRBJ1-1
V: TRBV11-2
CDR3: CASSSGQPNTEAFF
DNA: TGTGCCAGCAGCTCCGGACAGCCGAACACTGAAGCTTTCTTT

size: NA
D: NA
J: TRBJ2-2
V: TRBV6-6
CDR3: CASSPSGGHTGELFF
DNA: TGTGCCAGCAGTCCTAGTGGGGGGCACACCGGGGAGCTGTTTTTT

size: NA
D: NA
J: TRBJ2-5
V: TRBV2
CDR3: CASSAGRAQETQYF
DNA: TGTGCCAGCAGTGCAGGCAGGGCCCAAGAGACCCAGTACTTC

size: NA
D: NA
J: TRBJ1-5
V: TRBV7-9
CDR3: CASSPGKTGGDWQPQHF
DNA: TGTGCCAGCAGCCCGGGAAAGACGGGGGGCGATTGGCAGCCCCAGCATTTT

size: NA
D: TRBD1
J: TRBJ2-1
V: TRBV9
CDR3: CASSVGWTGINEQFF
DNA: TGTGCCAGCAGCGTAGGGTGGACAGGGATCAATGAGCAGTTCTTC

size: NA
D: NA
J: TRBJ2-1
V: TRBV5-4
CDR3: CASSLTGSSYNEQFF
DNA: TGTGCCAGCAGCTTGACAGGTAGCTCCTACAATGAGCAGTTCTTC

size: NA
D: NA
J: TRBJ2-7
V: TRBV28
CDR3: CASSFGPYEQYF
DNA: TGTGCCAGCAGTTTTGGTCCCTACGAGCAGTACTTC

size: NA
D: TRBD1
J: TRBJ2-3
V: TRBV5-6
CDR3: CASSVRGTGYRTDTQYF
DNA: TGTGCCAGCAGCGTTAGAGGGACAGGGTATCGCACAGATACGCAGTATTTT

size: NA
D: NA
J: TRBJ1-1
V: TRBV11-3
CDR3: CASSSDLTKSTEAFF
DNA: TGTGCCAGCAGCTCCGACCTAACAAAGAGCACTGAAGCTTTCTTT

size: NA
D: TRBD2
J: TRBJ2-1
V: TRBV6-5
CDR3: CASSLAGVSYNEQFF
DNA: TGTGCCAGCAGTCTAGCGGGGGTGTCCTACAATGAGCAGTTCTTC

size: few
D: TRBD1
J: TRBJ2-5
V: TRBV2
CDR3: CASSGTGYETQYF
DNA: TGTGCCAGCAGTGGGACAGGGTACGAGACCCAGTACTTC

size: NA
D: NA
J: TRBJ2-1
V: TRBV2
CDR3: CASSGDDNEQFF
DNA: TGTGCCAGCAGTGGGGATGACAATGAGCAGTTCTTC

size: NA
D: TRBD2
J: TRBJ2-2
V: TRBV5-6
CDR3: CASSLLTSFPGELFF
DNA: TGTGCCAGCAGCTTGTTGACTAGCTTCCCCGGGGAGCTGTTTTTT

size: NA
D: TRBD1
J: TRBJ2-3
V: TRBV2
CDR3: CASLLQGQWGSTDTQYF
DNA: TGTGCCAGTCTCCTCCAGGGACAGTGGGGCAGCACAGATACGCAGTATTTT

size: NA
D: NA
J: TRBJ1-4
V: TRBV15
CDR3: CATSGQMSGARGEKLFF
DNA: TGTGCCACCAGCGGACAAATGAGCGGGGCGCGGGGTGAAAAACTGTTTTTT

size: NA
D: NA
J: TRBJ2-5
V: TRBV2
CDR3: CASINWIGETQYF
DNA: TGTGCCAGCATTAATTGGATCGGAGAGACCCAGTACTTC

size: NA
D: NA
J: TRBJ1-5
V: TRBV18
CDR3: CASSPGMDQPQHF
DNA: TGTGCCAGCTCACCAGGGATGGATCAGCCCCAGCATTTT

size: NA
D: NA
J: TRBJ1-4
V: TRBV5-6
CDR3: CASSLGYNEKLFF
DNA: TGTGCCAGCAGCTTAGGGTATAATGAAAAACTGTTTTTT

size: NA
D: TRBD1
J: TRBJ1-1
V: TRBV7-9
CDR3: CASSFGLSGGNTEAFF
DNA: TGTGCCAGCAGCTTCGGTTTATCAGGGGGTAACACTGAAGCTTTCTTT

size: once
D: NA
J: TRBJ2-1
V: TRBV21-1
CDR3: CASFRRGGHREQFF
DNA: TGTGCCAGCTTTCGGAGGGGGGGCCATAGGGAGCAGTTCTTC

size: NA
D: TRBD1
J: TRBJ1-3
V: TRBV10-3
CDR3: CAARPGGTWGNTIYF
DNA: TGTGCCGCCCGACCAGGGGGAACGTGGGGAAACACCATATATTTT

size: NA
D: TRBD1
J: TRBJ2-2
V: TRBV2
CDR3: CASSERGTGHTGELFF
DNA: TGTGCCAGCAGTGAGAGGGGGACAGGGCACACCGGGGAGCTGTTTTTT

size: NA
D: NA
J: TRBJ2-3
V: TRBV5-4
CDR3: CASSFSGGPTDTQYF
DNA: TGTGCCAGCAGCTTTAGTGGGGGGCCCACAGATACGCAGTATTTT

size: NA
D: NA
J: TRBJ2-1
V: TRBV7-6
CDR3: CASSSGERDVEQFF
DNA: TGTGCCAGCAGCTCGGGAGAGAGGGACGTTGAGCAGTTCTTC

size: NA
D: NA
J: TRBJ1-2
V: TRBV14
CDR3: CASSQVVGMNYGYTF
DNA: TGTGCCAGCAGCCAAGTGGTCGGAATGAACTATGGCTACACCTTC

size: NA
D: TRBD2
J: TRBJ2-1
V: TRBV5-1
CDR3: CASSLSGGGNEQFF
DNA: TGCGCCAGCAGCTTGTCGGGGGGAGGGAATGAGCAGTTCTTC

size: NA
D: NA
J: TRBJ2-2
V: TRBV6-1
CDR3: CASSEWGIGTGELFF
DNA: TGTGCCAGCAGTGAATGGGGGATAGGTACCGGGGAGCTGTTTTTT

size: NA
D: NA
J: TRBJ2-3
V: TRBV9
CDR3: CASTPQGQADTQYF
DNA: TGTGCCAGCACCCCCCAGGGTCAAGCAGATACGCAGTATTTT

size: NA
D: TRBD1
J: TRBJ2-7
V: TRBV6-6
CDR3: CASRDRVYEQYF
DNA: TGTGCCAGCAGGGACAGGGTCTACGAGCAGTACTTC

size: few
D: NA
J: TRBJ2-2
V: TRBV5-1
CDR3: CASSLDRNTGELFF
DNA: TGCGCCAGCAGCTTGGATAGGAACACCGGGGAGCTGTTTTTT

size: once
D: TRBD2
J: TRBJ2-1
V: TRBV6-4
CDR3: CASSASGTSTYNEQFF
DNA: TGTGCCAGCAGTGCGTCCGGGACTAGCACCTACAATGAGCAGTTCTTC

size: NA
D: NA
J: TRBJ2-1
V: TRBV7-3
CDR3: CASSPGSSYNEQFF
DNA: TGTGCCAGCAGCCCAGGGAGCTCCTACAATGAGCAGTTCTTC

size: NA
D: NA
J: TRBJ2-7
V: TRBV6-1
CDR3: CASVKRTTTYEQYF
DNA: TGTGCCAGCGTCAAGCGGACTACAACCTACGAGCAGTACTTC

size: NA
D: NA
J: TRBJ2-1
V: TRBV15
CDR3: CATVSWGFYNEQFF
DNA: TGTGCCACCGTATCGTGGGGATTCTACAATGAGCAGTTCTTC

size: NA
D: TRBD1
J: TRBJ2-3
V: TRBV2
CDR3: CASTQDRGGVDTQYF
DNA: TGTGCCAGCACCCAGGACAGGGGAGGGGTAGATACGCAGTATTTT

size: NA
D: NA
J: TRBJ2-2
V: TRBV10-1
CDR3: CASRGSTGELFF
DNA: TGCGCCAGCAGGGGGAGCACCGGGGAGCTGTTTTTT

size: NA
D: NA
J: TRBJ2-5
V: TRBV6-6
CDR3: CASRASGETQYF
DNA: TGTGCCAGCAGGGCCTCAGGAGAGACCCAGTACTTC

size: NA
D: TRBD1
J: TRBJ1-5
V: TRBV28
CDR3: CARKENRGPNQPQHF
DNA: TGTGCCAGGAAAGAAAACAGGGGGCCCAATCAGCCCCAGCATTTT

size: NA
D: NA
J: TRBJ1-2
V: TRBV5-1
CDR3: CASSFGTPSNYGYTF
DNA: TGCGCCAGCAGCTTCGGGACACCAAGCAACTATGGCTACACCTTC

size: NA
D: NA
J: TRBJ1-2
V: TRBV4-1
CDR3: CASSQDPTSNYGYTF
DNA: TGCGCCAGCAGCCAAGATCCTACCTCTAACTATGGCTACACCTTC

size: NA
D: NA
J: TRBJ2-5
V: TRBV4-1
CDR3: CASSHRQVSENQETQYF
DNA: TGCGCCAGCAGCCACCGACAGGTTTCTGAGAACCAAGAGACCCAGTACTTC

size: NA
D: NA
J: TRBJ2-1
V: TRBV6-5
CDR3: CASSRGDPTYNEQFF
DNA: TGTGCCAGCAGTAGGGGGGATCCCACCTACAATGAGCAGTTCTTC

size: NA
D: NA
J: TRBJ2-3
V: TRBV18
CDR3: CASSPALTDTQYF
DNA: TGTGCCAGCTCCCCAGCATTGACAGATACGCAGTATTTT

size: NA
D: NA
J: TRBJ1-5
V: TRBV7-2
CDR3: CASSLGSEQPQHF
DNA: TGTGCCAGCAGCTTAGGGTCGGAGCAGCCCCAGCATTTT

size: NA
D: TRBD1
J: TRBJ1-1
V: TRBV5-4
CDR3: CASSSKWTGDEAFF
DNA: TGTGCCAGCAGCTCAAAGTGGACAGGGGACGAAGCTTTCTTT

size: NA
D: TRBD1
J: TRBJ2-7
V: TRBV6-6
CDR3: CASSRRTGGVEQYF
DNA: TGTGCCAGCAGCCGCCGGACAGGGGGCGTCGAGCAGTACTTC